Shown below are 29 T cell receptor beta chains from a single sample sequenced in a study of regulatory T cells in long-lasting Graves disease. Noted time point: newly diagnosed GD, antithyroid drugs for less than 3 months. Generation of the TCR library employed RNA extracted from PBMCs. For TCR beta, libraries came from iRepertoire HTBI primers and Arm-PCR of CDR3 regions. Via MiXCR, TCRdb re-called the multiplex PCR reads, giving one row per CDR3 protein. The table lists some 460,000 distinct CDR3 sequences, around 15% of them singletons. These data were likewise used in another study, on T cells in Graves' hyperthyroidism and ophthalmopathy.

The sequencing used peripheral blood mononuclear cells (PBMCs), collected at new diagnosis, from a patient treated with antithyroid drugs. The receptors were sampled from a middle-aged man with Graves disease.

At least ten counts were recorded for this clonotype. CDR3 nucleotides: TGTGCCAGCAGTGACTTAAGCGGGAGGGCGTATAATGAGCAGTTCTTC. It specifies CASSDLSGRAYNEQFF. The chain combines TRBV2 with TRBJ2-1, with TRBD2 identical over 10 bases. CDR3 length: 16 amino acids. J was trimmed by 7 bases and V by 3 bases; bases with no gene match: 9. In germline, CDR1 is SNHLY, CDR2 FYNNEI.

A remark on this clonotype: This may come from a read error, since a much larger clone is one base off. The J gene is TRBJ2-7, the V gene TRBV27, with 9 nucleotides matching TRBD1. This CDR3 has 14 residues. The germline V gene encodes CDR1 MNHEY and CDR2 SMNVEV (reference sequence). The CDR3 reads CAGSFGQGHYEQYF. The CDR3 DNA is TGTGCCGGCAGTTTTGGACAGGGGCACTACGAGCAGTACTTC.

The rearrangement links TRBV13 to TRBJ1-1; 7 nucleotides align to TRBD1. Germline loops: CDR1 PRHDT, CDR2 FYEKMQ (reference sequence). V lost 5 bases to trimming and J lost 1 base; unmatched junction nucleotides: 7. This CDR3 has 15 residues. CDR3 DNA sequence: TGTGCCAGCAGCACCCGACAGGGTCAGAACACTGAAGCTTTCTTT. Translation gives CASSTRQGQNTEAFF.

This clonotype has just a few counts. The chain recombines TRBV10-1 with TRBJ2-3; no clear D. Per germline, CDR1 WNHNN and CDR2 SYGVQD (reference sequence). The V and J ends lost 0 bases and 4 bases respectively, with 5 bases between them. The CDR3 covers 13 residues. In DNA, the CDR3 is TGCGCCAGCAGTGAGTCGGCCGCAGATACGCAGTATTTT. Translated, it gives CASSESAADTQYF.

The V and J genes are TRBV7-9 and TRBJ2-5; either TRBD1 or TRBD2 may supply D (5 bases each). This CDR3 comprises 15 residues. Germline CDR1 and CDR2: SEHNR and FQNEAQ (reference sequence). V was shortened by 4 bases and J by 1 base, with 13 bases between the two germline ends. CDR3: CASSYRSGIQETQYF. The CDR3 nucleotides are TGTGCCAGCAGCTACAGGTCCGGGATCCAAGAGACCCAGTACTTC. Filled out from reference TRBV7-9 and TRBJ2-5, the complete variable domain reads DTGVSQNPRHKITKRGQNVTFRCDPISEHNRLYWYRQTLGQGPEFLTYFQNEAQLEKSRLLSDRFSAERPKGSFSTLEIQRTEQGDSAMYLCASSYRSGIQETQYFGPGTRLLVL.

As concerns this clonotype: It may be a read error: a sequence one base away is much more abundant. This chain connects TRBV27 to TRBJ2-7; 10 bases are shared with TRBD2. The CDR3 runs to 15 residues. V shed 4 bases and J 3 bases; nucleotides not matched to a gene: 6. Germline V gene lookup returns CDR1 MNHEY and CDR2 SMNVEV (reference sequence). DNA of the CDR3: TGTGCCAGCAGTTCAAGGGCTAGCGGGAGCTACGAGCAGTACTTC. Its protein product is CASSSRASGSYEQYF.

This chain's CDR3 is CASSLLGRTDTQYF. CDR3 sequence (DNA): TGTGCCAGCAGTTTATTAGGGAGGACAGATACGCAGTATTTT. This chain connects TRBV12-3 or TRBV12-4 to TRBJ2-3; weak D call: TRBD2 (6 bases). The germline V and J ends were trimmed by 2 bases and 3 bases, with 9 bases remaining between them. The CDR3 length is 14 residues.

This clonotype was recorded many times. The chain joins TRBV5-1 to TRBJ1-1; 7 nucleotides match TRBD1. Trimming removed 0 bases from V and 5 bases from J; junction bases left unmatched: 10. Germline CDR1 is SGHRS and CDR2 is YFSETQ. CDR3 length equals 16 residues. This CDR3 is CASSLGQGTLMTEAFF. CDR3 nucleotide sequence: TGCGCCAGCAGCTTGGGACAGGGAACACTTATGACTGAAGCTTTCTTT. Together with reference TRBV5-1 and TRBJ1-1, the CDR3 gives the full variable domain: KAGVTQTPRYLIKTRGQQVTLSCSPISGHRSVSWYQQTPGQGLQFLFEYFSETQRNKGNFPGRFSGRQFSNSRSEMNVSTLELGDSALYLCASSLGQGTLMTEAFFGQGTRLTVV.

The V and J genes are TRBV19 and TRBJ1-1; D remains ambiguous. Germline lookup yields CDR1 LNHDA and CDR2 SQIVND (reference sequence). This CDR3 spans 17 amino acids. The germline V and J ends were trimmed by 7 bases and 1 base, with 22 bases remaining between them. CDR3 DNA sequence: TGTGCCAGTATTCCTGAGCCCCGCAGCACTAGGAACACTGAAGCTTTCTTT. Translating gives CASIPEPRSTRNTEAFF.

This clonotype was recorded at least ten times. The chain combines TRBV5-1 with TRBJ1-1, with TRBD1 as a possible D gene (5 bases). The CDR3 runs to 14 residues. CDR1 is SGHRS and CDR2 is YFSETQ in the germline V gene. Deletions cut 7 bases from V and 0 bases from J, with 13 bases between. CDR3 sequence reads: CASARQGLNTEAFF. CDR3 nucleotide sequence: TGCGCCAGCGCCCGGCAGGGCTTGAACACTGAAGCTTTCTTT.

The chain uses TRBV5-1 and TRBJ2-1, with 9 bases fitting TRBD2. The CDR3 runs to 19 residues. Germline CDR1 and CDR2: SGHRS and YFSETQ. Trimming removed 0 bases from V and 9 bases from J; junction bases left unmatched: 19. For the CDR3, the DNA is TGCGCCAGCAGCTTGGTGGCTTGGGCTAGCGGGAAAGTGGACGGTGAGCAGTTCTTC. Translated, it gives CASSLVAWASGKVDGEQFF.

This clonotype has at least ten counts. The chain recombines TRBV3-1 with TRBJ2-1; D is uncertain. The CDR3 length is 9 residues. Trimming left V 1 base short and J 13 bases short, with 2 bases between. CDR1 is LGHDT, CDR2 YNNKEL, per germline (reference sequence). CDR3 coding DNA: TGTGCCAGCAGCCAAGTACAGTTCTTC. Residues: CASSQVQFF.

This clonotype was counted many times. CDR3 coding DNA: TGCAGTGCTACCACCGGGACAGCCCAAGAGACCCAGTACTTC. Translating gives CSATTGTAQETQYF. V usage is TRBV20-1 and J usage is TRBJ2-5, with 7 bases identical to TRBD1. CDR3 length equals 14 residues. Trimming removed 4 bases from V and 1 base from J; junction bases left unmatched: 6. Germline CDR1 reads DFQATT; CDR2 reads SNEGSKA (reference sequence).

This clonotype was counted many times. The rearrangement joins TRBV15 to TRBJ2-5; D may be TRBD2 (5 bases). This CDR3 has 14 residues. V lost 3 bases, J lost 4 bases, and 12 bases lay in between. CDR1 is LNHNV and CDR2 is YYDKDF in the germline V gene (reference sequence). The CDR3 DNA is TGTGCCACCAGCAGGGGAGCGGAACGAGAGACCCAGTACTTC. Translating gives CATSRGAERETQYF.

The chain carries TRBV6-2 or TRBV6-3 and TRBJ1-1; 7 positions agree with TRBD1. The germline V gene encodes CDR1 MNHEY and CDR2 SVGEGT. The junction had 12 bases not matched to a gene; V was cut back by 0 bases and J by 5 bases. This CDR3 has 17 amino acids. The CDR3 nucleotides are TGTGCCAGCAGTTACTCAGGGACAGACCGTCGACTTACTGAAGCTTTCTTT. Amino acid sequence: CASSYSGTDRRLTEAFF.

The rearrangement joins TRBV28 to TRBJ1-1; weak D call: TRBD1 (6 bases). This CDR3 comprises 15 residues. V lost 2 bases to trimming and J lost 6 bases, with 16 bases between them. Germline V gene lookup returns CDR1 MDHEN and CDR2 SYDVKM. The CDR3 sequence is CASSLRGAGNAEAFF. CDR3 bases: TGTGCCAGCAGTTTAAGGGGGGCGGGTAACGCTGAAGCTTTCTTT.

This clonotype was seen only a few times. This chain joins TRBV5-1 and TRBJ1-1; tentatively, D is TRBD1 (5 bases). Trimming pared 1 base from V and 0 bases from J, leaving 13 bases between. This CDR3 has 16 amino acids. Germline assignment: CDR1 SGHRS and CDR2 YFSETQ. The CDR3 DNA reads TGCGCCAGCAGCTTGCTAAGCAGGGCCTTGAACACTGAAGCTTTCTTT. This sequence encodes CASSLLSRALNTEAFF.

This clonotype was seen at least ten times. J is TRBJ2-7 and V is TRBV20-1; TRBD2 matches 7 bases. The CDR3 length is 14 residues. Losses at the gene ends were 6 bases for V and 1 base for J; bases not matched to a gene: 9. Germline V gives CDR1 DFQATT, CDR2 SNEGSKA (reference sequence). This CDR3 is CSADGGAGSYEQYF. Here the CDR3 DNA reads TGCAGTGCGGACGGAGGAGCGGGGTCCTACGAGCAGTACTTC.

This chain links TRBV5-1 with TRBJ2-7; TRBD2 aligns across 10 bases. From germline, CDR1 is SGHRS and CDR2 YFSETQ. The CDR3 spans 16 residues. The ends lost 3 bases at V and 2 bases at J; junction bases unmatched: 8. The DNA of the CDR3 is TGCGCCAGCAGCTCAACCGGGACTAGCGTCACCTACGAGCAGTACTTC. As protein: CASSSTGTSVTYEQYF. Supplemented by reference TRBV5-1 and TRBJ2-7, the full variable domain reads KAGVTQTPRYLIKTRGQQVTLSCSPISGHRSVSWYQQTPGQGLQFLFEYFSETQRNKGNFPGRFSGRQFSNSRSEMNVSTLELGDSALYLCASSSTGTSVTYEQYFGPGTRLTVT.

This clonotype was seen only a few times. This chain connects TRBV10-1 to TRBJ1-1; D unclear. The CDR3 has 16 amino acids. V was trimmed by 6 bases and J by 1 base, leaving 18 bases between them. CDR1 and CDR2 from the germline V gene are WNHNN and SYGVQD (reference sequence). Here the CDR3 reads CASSPTTAGSNTEAFF. CDR3 DNA: TGCGCCAGCAGCCCGACGACGGCCGGATCGAACACTGAAGCTTTCTTT.

J is TRBJ2-7 and V is TRBV27, with 7 bases fitting TRBD2. With V trimmed by 4 bases and J by 5 bases, 11 bases remained unmatched. In germline, CDR1 is MNHEY, CDR2 SMNVEV (reference sequence). The CDR3 contains 15 residues. The CDR3 region has the DNA TGTGCCAGCAGTTCCCTGCGGGGGAAGTTGGACGAGCAGTACTTC. Translating it yields CASSSLRGKLDEQYF.

This clonotype was seen many times. The chain combines TRBV3-1 with TRBJ2-7, with D perhaps matching TRBD1 or TRBD2 (5 bases each). Germline assignment: CDR1 LGHDT and CDR2 YNNKEL (reference sequence). V lost 2 bases, J lost 0 bases, and 8 bases lay in between. The CDR3 sequence is 14 residues long. CDR3 residues: CASSQSGASYEQYF. The CDR3 region has the DNA TGTGCCAGCAGCCAATCCGGGGCCTCCTACGAGCAGTACTTC.

The chain combines TRBV27 with TRBJ2-3; 14 bases align to TRBD2. The CDR3 totals 18 residues. Unmatched junction bases numbered 8, after V lost 5 bases and J lost 1 base. In germline, CDR1 is MNHEY, CDR2 SMNVEV (reference sequence). The CDR3 region has the DNA TGTGCCAGCAGTGAGGGACTAGCGGGAGTTTCTCGCACAGATACGCAGTATTTT. This encodes CASSEGLAGVSRTDTQYF.

Concerning this clonotype: Germline and junction disagree at one end, which may indicate a read error. The rearrangement joins TRBV3-1 to TRBJ2-4; D ambiguous. Germline values: CDR1 LGHDT, CDR2 YNNKEL (reference sequence). The CDR3 extends over 14 amino acids. CDR3: CASSQGLAKNIQYF. CDR3 DNA: TGCGCCAGCAGCCAAGGTCTGGCCAAAAACATTCAGTACTTC.

This clonotype was seen ten or more times. V usage is TRBV28 and J usage is TRBJ2-1; D not resolved. The germline V gene encodes CDR1 MDHEN and CDR2 SYDVKM. This CDR3 contains 16 residues. The germline V and J ends were trimmed by 3 bases and 0 bases, with 12 bases remaining between them. The CDR3 nucleotides are TGTGCCAGCAGTTTGACAACTTGGGGCTCCTACAATGAGCAGTTCTTC. Its translation is CASSLTTWGSYNEQFF.

This clonotype was counted at least ten times. This chain links TRBV6-1 with TRBJ2-7; D gene uncertain. Germline-derived CDR1 and CDR2 are MNHNS and SASEGT. The CDR3 has 12 residues. Trimming pared 8 bases from V and 2 bases from J, leaving 10 bases between. The CDR3: CASSKSPYEQYF. The CDR3 bases are TGTGCCAGCTCCAAGAGCCCCTACGAGCAGTACTTC.

This clonotype was counted many times. The chain couples TRBV5-1 to TRBJ2-7; D unclear. CDR3 length: 13 residues. Germline lookup yields CDR1 SGHRS and CDR2 YFSETQ. V was clipped by 0 bases and J by 4 bases, with 8 bases between them. CDR3 sequence: CASSLVEAYEQYF. The CDR3 nucleotides read TGCGCCAGCAGCTTGGTAGAAGCATACGAGCAGTACTTC.

The chain carries TRBV6-2 or TRBV6-3 and TRBJ2-1; D may be TRBD2 (6 bases). The CDR3 extends over 16 amino acids. Trimming stripped 2 bases from V and 0 bases from J, with 11 bases between. Germline V gene lookup returns CDR1 MNHEY and CDR2 SVGEGT. CDR3 coding DNA: TGTGCCAGCAGTTACGGGGCGGGGACCTCCTACAATGAGCAGTTCTTC. It encodes CASSYGAGTSYNEQFF.

This clonotype was recorded at least ten times. This chain uses TRBV7-3 with TRBJ2-2, with 7 nucleotides matching TRBD1. The CDR3 extends over 15 amino acids. V was clipped by 5 bases and J by 2 bases; unmatched bases: 5. Germline CDR1 SGHTA, CDR2 FQGTGA. This CDR3 is CASSKGAYNTGELFF. In nucleotides, the CDR3 is TGTGCCAGCAGCAAGGGGGCGTATAACACCGGGGAGCTGTTTTTT.